These 21 T cell receptor beta chains came from one sample sequenced in a study of blood T cells in healthy people across ages. A second PCR, run for 7 to 11 cycles, used a sample-barcoded 5' primer plus a J-beta primer mix. TCRdb ran MiXCR on the 5' RACE reads and lists one entry per CDR3 protein. The repertoire consists of around 500,000 distinct CDR3 sequences, with about 45% occurring once and the leading ten covering about 22%. The specimen sequenced was blood. The receptors derive from a man at least 80 years old in good health.

This clonotype was seen more than once but under ten times. V and J are TRBV6-5 and TRBJ1-1; D might be TRBD1 (5 bases). The length of the CDR3 is 14 residues. Trimming took off 8 bases at V and 5 bases at J, with 18 bases between the two ends. CDR1 is MNHEY and CDR2 is SVGAGI in the germline V gene. The CDR3 spells CASQRGGRITEAFF. DNA for the CDR3: TGTGCCAGCCAGCGGGGGGGTAGGATAACTGAAGCTTTCTTT.

The rearrangement joins TRBV6-5 to TRBJ1-4, with 9 bases matching TRBD1. V shed 7 bases, J shed 7 bases, and the junction held 4 bases outside the gene matches. The CDR3 spans 13 residues. The germline CDR1 and CDR2 sequences are MNHEY and SVGAGI. The CDR3 bases are TGTGCCAGCATGGGACAGGGAAGTGAAAAACTGTTTTTT. Its protein is CASMGQGSEKLFF.

This rearrangement joins TRBV7-3 to TRBJ2-1; the D gene is possibly TRBD1 (6 bases). Looked up from germline, CDR1 is SGHTA and CDR2 is FQGTGA. Trimming cost V 1 base and J 6 bases, with 10 bases left between them. The CDR3 spans 14 residues. The CDR3 region has the DNA TGTGCCAGCAGCTTAAGTCGACAGGCCAATGAGCAGTTCTTC. Amino acids: CASSLSRQANEQFF.

Regarding this clonotype: A much larger clonotype is one base distant, so this may be a read error. The rearrangement uses TRBV7-2 and TRBJ2-1; D may be TRBD1 (7 bases). CDR1 is SGHTA, CDR2 FQGNSA, per germline. This CDR3 has 13 residues. CDR3: CANSSAGGNRQFF. The CDR3 DNA is TGTGCCAACAGCTCCGCAGGGGGGAACAGGCAGTTCTTC.

The chain joins TRBV20-1 to TRBJ2-1; 9 bases are shared with TRBD1. Trimming at V came to 6 bases and at J to 5 bases, leaving 11 bases not matched to a gene. Germline V gene lookup returns CDR1 DFQATT and CDR2 SNEGSKA (reference sequence). The CDR3 extends over 15 amino acids. DNA of the CDR3: TGCAGTGCGGAAACCGGGACAGGGAGTAACAATGAGCAGTTCTTC. This codes for CSAETGTGSNNEQFF.

The rearrangement uses TRBV12-3 or TRBV12-4 and TRBJ1-4; no firm D call. The CDR3 contains 18 residues. Trimming cost V 6 bases and J 0 bases, with 20 bases left between them. The CDR3: CASSHTLLRTATNEKLFF. In DNA, the CDR3 is TGTGCCAGCAGCCATACACTCCTGAGAACCGCAACTAATGAAAAACTGTTTTTT.

The chain uses TRBV12-3 or TRBV12-4 and TRBJ2-5; 7 nucleotides line up with TRBD2. The CDR3 runs to 15 residues. V lost 3 bases and J lost 2; bases outside the gene matches: 6. CDR3 bases: TGTGCCAGCAGTTTGGGGAGGGTTGAGCAAGAGACCCAGTACTTC. This encodes CASSLGRVEQETQYF.

This clonotype was counted between two and nine times. The chain combines TRBV20-1 with TRBJ2-1; 10 bases are shared with TRBD1. The germline V gene encodes CDR1 DFQATT and CDR2 SNEGSKA (reference sequence). Trimming removed 3 bases from V and 8 bases from J; junction bases left unmatched: 13. The CDR3 totals 16 residues. The CDR3 bases are TGCAGTGCTAGTCGGTACCGGGACAGGGGAGGCGATGAGCAGTTCTTC. It translates to CSASRYRDRGGDEQFF.

This clonotype was counted a few times. The genes are TRBV20-1 and TRBJ2-1; 8 bases map to TRBD2. Trimming removed 0 bases from V and 4 bases from J; junction bases left unmatched: 8. The germline V gene has CDR1 DFQATT and CDR2 SNEGSKA (reference sequence). The CDR3 has 16 residues. Here the CDR3 DNA reads TGCAGTGCTAGAGATTCCCCTAGCGGGTTGTACAATGAGCAGTTCTTC. It specifies CSARDSPSGLYNEQFF.

On this clonotype itself: One junction end does not reproduce the germline sequence, and a read error may be involved. The rearrangement uses TRBV6-5 and TRBJ2-4; no clear D gene. The CDR3 consists of 15 residues. The germline CDR1 and CDR2 sequences are MNHEY and SVGAGI. The CDR3 nucleotides read TGTGCCGGCAGTTACTCTGGGGTGTCCACCGACACCCAGTACTTC. It codes for CAGSYSGVSTDTQYF.

V is TRBV5-1 and J is TRBJ2-6, with no clear D. The V end was cut by 4 bases, the J end by 0 bases, with 8 bases between. This CDR3 spans 15 amino acids. Germline V lookup: CDR1 SGHRS, CDR2 YFSETQ. The CDR3, as DNA: TGCGCCAGCAGCCCCGGATCCTCTGGGGCCAACGTCCTGACTTTC. This codes for CASSPGSSGANVLTF. Drawing the rest from reference TRBV5-1 and TRBJ2-6, the complete variable domain is KAGVTQTPRYLIKTRGQQVTLSCSPISGHRSVSWYQQTPGQGLQFLFEYFSETQRNKGNFPGRFSGRQFSNSRSEMNVSTLELGDSALYLCASSPGSSGANVLTFGAGSRLTVL.

As regards this clonotype: Because the CDR3's place on the DNA is in doubt, the DNA is left out and the CDR3 is given as listed by TCRdb. The chain's CDR3 is CASSNPGGTDTQYLAQAPLHF. V gene TRBV6-1 combines with J gene TRBJ1-6; the table assigns TRBD1, which was not confirmed against the DNA. The germline CDR1 and CDR2 sequences are MNHNS and SASEGT. A total of 21 residues make up the CDR3, ends included.

This clonotype was seen only once. This may stem from a read error, because a much larger clone lies one nucleotide away. This chain joins TRBV6-5 and TRBJ1-4; D not resolved. This CDR3 comprises 13 residues. V lost 8 bases and J 7 bases, leaving 14 bases between the germline ends. Germline V lookup: CDR1 MNHEY, CDR2 SVGAGI. CDR3 DNA sequence: TGTGCCAGCCGTGTTTACAGTGGTGAAAAACTGTTTTTT. Its protein product is CASRVYSGEKLFF.

This clonotype was recorded many times. The chain couples TRBV7-9 to TRBJ1-2; D gene ambiguous. This CDR3 has 14 residues. Germline V lookup: CDR1 SEHNR, CDR2 FQNEAQ (reference sequence). V lost 1 base and J lost 7, with 13 bases in between. The CDR3 spells CASSLVGRVSGYTF. The DNA for the CDR3 is TGTGCCAGCAGCTTAGTAGGTCGGGTCAGTGGCTACACCTTC.

The V and J genes are TRBV27 and TRBJ1-3; D is undetermined. CDR1 MNHEY and CDR2 SMNVEV come from the germline V gene (reference sequence). Trimming removed 5 bases from V and 4 bases from J, with 18 bases in between. The CDR3 contains 16 residues. This CDR3 reads CASSPSGVGGGNTIYF. CDR3 in DNA: TGTGCCAGCAGTCCCTCCGGGGTGGGTGGGGGAAACACCATATATTTT.

The chain joins TRBV27 to TRBJ2-1; 15 bases fit TRBD2. The junction had 10 bases not matched to a gene; V was cut back by 2 bases and J by 8 bases. This CDR3 is 18 amino acids long. Germline CDR1 MNHEY, CDR2 SMNVEV (reference sequence). CDR3 DNA: TGTGCCAGCAGTTTAGCACCGAAGGGACTAGCGGGAGGCGATGAGCAGTTCTTC. It is translated as CASSLAPKGLAGGDEQFF.

CDR3 residues: CASSYSLEGAAKNIQYF. Here the CDR3 DNA reads TGTGCCAGCAGTTACTCGTTGGAGGGGGCAGCCAAAAACATTCAGTACTTC. This rearrangement joins TRBV6-5 to TRBJ2-4; possible D gene TRBD1, 7 bases. Germline CDR1 reads MNHEY; CDR2 reads SVGAGI. Trimming shortened V by 0 bases and J by 0 bases, and 12 bases separated the two germline ends. The CDR3 sequence is 17 residues long.

This clonotype occurred once. The CDR3 sequence: CASSLVENGYNEQFF. CDR3 nucleotides: TGCGCCAGCAGCTTGGTGGAGAATGGCTACAATGAGCAGTTCTTC. The J gene is TRBJ2-1, the V gene TRBV5-1, with D uncertain. V lost 0 bases and J 3 bases, leaving 10 bases between the germline ends. The CDR3 runs 15 residues. Per the germline V gene, CDR1 is SGHRS and CDR2 is YFSETQ.

This clonotype occurred a few times. The chain has TRBV20-1 and TRBJ2-7, with 11 positions matching TRBD2. CDR1 and CDR2 (germline): DFQATT, SNEGSKA (reference sequence). The trim removed 6 bases at V and 2 bases at J, leaving 9 bases unmatched. This CDR3 spans 15 amino acids. CDR3 in DNA: TGCAGTGCCACCCCCACTAGCGGGAGCACCTACGAGCAGTACTTC. Its translation is CSATPTSGSTYEQYF.

J is TRBJ1-2 and V is TRBV7-2; D is possibly TRBD1 (5 bases). The CDR3 runs to 16 residues. Germline values: CDR1 SGHTA, CDR2 FQGNSA. V lost 1 base and J 8 bases, leaving 20 bases between the germline ends. The CDR3 sequence: CASSLGGTTPSRGYTF. The CDR3 DNA sequence: TGTGCCAGCAGCTTAGGGGGCACCACCCCTTCTCGGGGCTACACCTTC. The complete variable domain, with remaining parts taken from reference TRBV7-2 and TRBJ1-2, reads GAGVSQSPSNKVTEKGKDVELRCDPISGHTALYWYRQSLGQGLEFLIYFQGNSAPDKSGLPSDRFSAERTGGSVSTLTIQRTQQEDSAVYLCASSLGGTTPSRGYTFGSGTRLTVV.

As to this clonotype: Germline and junction disagree at one end, which may indicate a read error. The J gene is TRBJ1-5, the V gene TRBV6-6; D gene ambiguous. CDR3 length: 12 amino acids. Germline CDR1 MNHNY, CDR2 SVGAGI (reference sequence). The CDR3 DNA reads as TGTGCCTGCAGTTACGTATTGGAGCCCCAGCATTTT. Protein sequence: CACSYVLEPQHF.